This T cell receptor beta chain was sequenced for a study of monozygotic twins with inflammatory bowel disease. TCRdb derives one entry per CDR3 protein from the 5' RACE reads, leaving out DNA. The record lists a few hundred thousand distinct CDR3 sequences, of which the ten most abundant hold around 1.5%. A word on this clonotype: Its specificity is unknown.

Study results and limitations: Lower sharing of clonotypes with other individuals was seen in IBD patients than in healthy twins. This was most marked in patients showing signs of disease activity. Patient repertoires may have gained variability from differing immunosuppressive treatments.

The origin of this receptor is a human donor with ulcerative colitis or Crohn's disease, or a healthy co-twin of an affected twin (not recorded which). The sequenced material came from blood.

The CDR3 protein is CAPPPGAGSTEAFF. This chain links TRBV7-6 with TRBJ1-1; the TCRdb D gene call, TRBD1, has no DNA to confirm it. This CDR3 region has 14 residues. Germline loops: CDR1 SGHVS, CDR2 FNYEAQ.